The clone carrying this TCR beta chain was recorded a few times. The data derive from a study of CD8+CD57+ T cells in acquired aplastic anemia. Germline values: CDR1 LNHNV, CDR2 YYDKDF (reference sequence). CDR3 length: 16 residues. The ends were cut back, 3 bases at V and 3 bases at J, with 16 bases in the middle. Profiles of TCR beta VDJ and CDR3 were generated from a genomic DNA template. Via MiXCR, TCRdb re-called the reads, giving one row per CDR3 protein. This table has 200,000 to 250,000 distinct CDR3 sequences, roughly 45% appearing once. An expansion of CD8+CD57+ cells by flow cytometry had been shown in patients chosen for sequencing.

The TCR was taken from a human donor with aplastic anemia. V gene TRBV15 combines with J gene TRBJ2-3, with D possibly being TRBD1 (6 bases). Material: sorted CD4+, CD8+, or CD8+CD57+ T cells (not recorded which) from PBMCs. CDR3 nucleotide sequence: TGTGCCACCAGCAGTAGACAGGTTTATGAAACAGATACGCAGTATTTT. Protein: CATSSRQVYETDTQYF.